This entry concerns a single TCR beta chain. The data were taken from a study of blood T cell repertoires in COVID-19. The CDR3 totals 14 residues. V was clipped by 6 bases and J by 3 bases, with 14 bases between them. CDR1 is LNHDA, CDR2 SQIVND, per germline (reference sequence). Original processing notes: Reference gene primer amplification gave nucleated cell count estimates. Method: immunoSEQ multiplex PCR; TCRdb's copy keeps in-frame clones and lacks some. The DNA gave D and trimming, while V, J and clone size come from that table. There are some 240,000 clones in the sample; 84% occur only once, and approximately 1.3% lies in the top ten.

The chain has TRBV19 and TRBJ2-5; D is ambiguous. This clonotype was sampled from a woman aged 40 to 50 who had recovered from COVID-19. The sample consisted of peripheral blood. The CDR3 is CASRANNKKETQYF. The CDR3 DNA is TGTGCCAGTAGGGCAAATAACAAGAAAGAGACCCAGTACTTC.